The entry below describes one T cell receptor (beta chain). Its cognate antigen is unknown. The CDR3 ends on some other residue instead of the conserved phenylalanine or tryptophan, so this is likely a read error. The record originates from a study of Graves' ophthalmopathy and Graves' hyperthyroidism. The germline CDR1 and CDR2 sequences are SQVTM and ANQGSEA. The CDR3 is 14 residues long. Between the trimmed V and J ends, which lost 4 bases and 2 bases, there was a span of 12 bases. General observations from the study: Using 13 signatures, a model distinguished ophthalmopathy from stable hyperthyroidism, reaching roughly 90% sensitivity and about 81% specificity. Blood also contained most of the expanded thyroid clonotypes above 0.001 frequency.

Clinicians diagnosed using symptoms, serum thyroxine, TRAb, thyroid ultrasound and orbital computed tomography. The PBMCs were taken from about 10 ml of fresh peripheral blood. TCR beta CDR3 regions were amplified from RNA transcripts. RT-PCR was first run with HTBI primers, then multiplex PCR in a second round. TCRdb recomputed calls from the multiplex PCR reads with MiXCR, one row per CDR3 protein. The data hold about 740,000 distinct CDR3 sequences, with roughly 41% observed a single time. The specimen sequenced was peripheral blood. The receptor comes from an adult man with Graves' ophthalmopathy. The chain links TRBV29-1 to TRBJ1-5; possibly TRBD1 for D (6 bases). The CDR3 loop is CSVGERGGNQPQHI. The CDR3 DNA follows: TGCAGCGTTGGGGAGAGGGGGGGCAATCAGCCCCAGCATATT.